The TCR beta chain described here comes from a study of identical twins. Study observations and caveats: The analysis was cross-sectional rather than longitudinal within donors.

The table lists this clonotype with many counts. The antigen is undetermined. Template switching added a universal primer site; cDNA carried unique molecular identifiers. TCRdb reanalysed the 5' RACE reads using MiXCR and keeps one entry per CDR3 protein. This sample has roughly 280,000 distinct CDR3 sequences, with roughly 9.8% found just once. The CDR3 length is 20 residues. The germline gives CDR1 KGHDR, CDR2 SFDVKD. The V gene end was trimmed by 1 base and the J gene end by 5 bases; junction bases not matched to a gene: 13. These data also formed part of another study, on yellow fever vaccine responses in identical twins. That work states: Twins' vaccine T cell responses reportedly seemed partly convergent and partly personalized.

The sample was CD8+ T cells sorted from blood. This sequence originates from a woman between 18 and 29 years old in good health. The rearrangement links TRBV24-1 to TRBJ2-2; 12 bases align to TRBD2. CDR3 bases: TGTGCCACCAGTGATTTTCAGGTCGGACTAGCGGGAATTGGGACCGGGGAGCTGTTTTTT. This encodes CATSDFQVGLAGIGTGELFF.